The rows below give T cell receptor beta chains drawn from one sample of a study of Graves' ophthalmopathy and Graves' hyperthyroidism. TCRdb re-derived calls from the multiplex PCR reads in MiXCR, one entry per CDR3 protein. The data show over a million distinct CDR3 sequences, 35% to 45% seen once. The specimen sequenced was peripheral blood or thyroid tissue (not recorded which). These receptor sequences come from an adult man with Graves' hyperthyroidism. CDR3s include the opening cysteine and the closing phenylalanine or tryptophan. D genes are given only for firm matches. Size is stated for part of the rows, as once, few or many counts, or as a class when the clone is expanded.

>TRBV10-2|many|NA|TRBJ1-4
CASSGPGLGEKLFF
TGCGCCAGCAGTGGGCCCGGACTTGGTGAAAAACTGTTTTTT
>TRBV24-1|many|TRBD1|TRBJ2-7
CATSDPSGTGNIYEQYF
TGTGCCACCAGTGACCCATCCGGGACAGGGAATATCTACGAGCAGTACTTC
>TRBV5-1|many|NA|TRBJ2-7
CASSLVGRASYEQYF
TGCGCCAGCAGCTTGGTGGGCAGGGCCTCCTACGAGCAGTACTTC
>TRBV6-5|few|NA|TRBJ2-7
CASSYGRGRSYEQYF
TGTGCCAGCAGTTACGGCAGGGGAAGGTCCTACGAGCAGTACTTC
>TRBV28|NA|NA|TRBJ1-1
CASRQPVNTEAFF
TGTGCCAGCAGGCAACCAGTGAACACTGAAGCTTTCTTT
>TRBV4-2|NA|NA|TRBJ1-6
CASSQEGGLGGPRSPLHF
TGTGCCAGCAGCCAAGAGGGGGGTTTGGGGGGGCCAAGGTCACCCCTCCACTTT
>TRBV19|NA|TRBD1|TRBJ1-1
CASSIQQGTRLSEAFF
TGTGCCAGTAGTATACAACAGGGGACCCGTCTGTCTGAAGCTTTCTTT
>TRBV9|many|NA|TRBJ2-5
CASSEGTAEETQYF
TGTGCCAGCAGCGAAGGGACTGCTGAAGAGACCCAGTACTTC
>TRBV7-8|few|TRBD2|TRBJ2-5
CASSLGLAGSSLVSQYF
TGTGCCAGCAGCTTGGGACTAGCGGGATCCTCTTTAGTGTCCCAGTACTTC
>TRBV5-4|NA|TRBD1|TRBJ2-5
CASTLGGLQETQYF
TGTGCCAGCACCCTAGGGGGCTTACAAGAGACCCAGTACTTC
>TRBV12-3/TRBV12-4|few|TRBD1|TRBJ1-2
CASSPFGTGGAGYGYTF
TGTGCCAGCTCCCCCTTTGGGACAGGGGGCGCCGGCTATGGCTACACCTTC
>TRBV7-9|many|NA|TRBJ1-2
CASSPPGADYGYTF
TGTGCCAGCAGCCCCCCAGGGGCCGACTATGGCTACACCTTC
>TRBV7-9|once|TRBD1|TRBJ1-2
CASFKGGRGYTF
TGTGCCAGCTTTAAAGGGGGCAGAGGCTACACCTTC
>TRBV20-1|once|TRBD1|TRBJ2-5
CSPPNRGKTQYF
TGCAGTCCCCCTAACAGGGGGAAGACCCAGTACTTC
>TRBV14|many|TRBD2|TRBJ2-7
CASSQRRSRTSAHEQYF
TGTGCCAGCAGCCAAAGGAGGTCCAGGACTAGCGCCCACGAGCAGTACTTC
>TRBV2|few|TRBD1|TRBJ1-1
CASSEAGGSEAFF
TGTGCCAGCAGTGAGGCAGGGGGCTCTGAAGCTTTCTTT
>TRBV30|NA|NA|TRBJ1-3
CAWSDVRFRSGNTIYF
TGTGCCTGGAGTGACGTTCGGTTTCGCTCTGGAAACACCATATATTTT
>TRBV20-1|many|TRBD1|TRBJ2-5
CSARSTQGAGETQYF
TGCAGTGCTAGAAGTACACAGGGGGCGGGTGAGACCCAGTACTTC
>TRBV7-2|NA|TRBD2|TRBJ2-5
CASRSGLAGSETQYF
TGTGCCAGCAGGTCGGGACTAGCGGGGTCAGAGACCCAGTACTTC
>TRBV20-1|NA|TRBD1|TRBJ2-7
CSARAQTGNYEQYF
TGCAGTGCTAGAGCCCAGACAGGGAACTACGAGCAGTACTTC
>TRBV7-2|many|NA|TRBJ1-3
CASSLMGNTIYF
TGTGCCAGCAGCTTGATGGGAAACACCATATATTTT
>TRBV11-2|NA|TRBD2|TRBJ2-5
CASSLVVLGGTQETQYF
TGTGCCAGCAGCTTAGTGGTCTTGGGGGGGACCCAAGAGACCCAGTACTTC
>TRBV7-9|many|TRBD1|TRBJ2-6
CASSGTGGRSGANVLTF
TGTGCCAGCAGCGGGACAGGGGGACGCTCTGGGGCCAACGTCCTGACTTTC
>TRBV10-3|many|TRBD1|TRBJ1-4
CAISGGQTTNEKLFF
TGTGCCATCAGTGGGGGACAGACAACTAATGAAAAACTGTTTTTT
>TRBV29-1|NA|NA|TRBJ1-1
CSSWRSMNTEAFF
TGCAGCTCATGGAGGTCCATGAACACTGAAGCTTTCTTT
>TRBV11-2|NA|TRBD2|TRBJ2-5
CASSFGFSGRRETQYF
TGTGCCAGCAGCTTTGGATTTAGCGGGAGAAGAGAGACCCAGTACTTC
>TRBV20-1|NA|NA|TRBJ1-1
CSASSQDMSTEAFF
TGCAGTGCCAGCAGCCAAGATATGAGCACTGAAGCTTTCTTT
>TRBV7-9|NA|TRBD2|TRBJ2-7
CASSSGLAGGPQSEQYF
TGCGCCAGCAGCTCCGGACTAGCGGGAGGTCCACAGTCGGAGCAGTACTTC
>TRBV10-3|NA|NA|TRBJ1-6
CAISESPGRNSPLHF
TGTGCCATCAGTGAGTCCCCTGGGCGTAATTCACCCCTCCACTTT
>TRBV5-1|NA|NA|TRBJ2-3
CASSLSARAADTQYF
TGCGCCAGCAGCTTGAGCGCCAGGGCGGCAGATACGCAGTATTTT
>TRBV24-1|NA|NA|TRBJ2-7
CASSLIGSQGDEQYF
TGTGCCAGCTCTCTCATCGGGTCCCAGGGCGACGAGCAGTACTTC